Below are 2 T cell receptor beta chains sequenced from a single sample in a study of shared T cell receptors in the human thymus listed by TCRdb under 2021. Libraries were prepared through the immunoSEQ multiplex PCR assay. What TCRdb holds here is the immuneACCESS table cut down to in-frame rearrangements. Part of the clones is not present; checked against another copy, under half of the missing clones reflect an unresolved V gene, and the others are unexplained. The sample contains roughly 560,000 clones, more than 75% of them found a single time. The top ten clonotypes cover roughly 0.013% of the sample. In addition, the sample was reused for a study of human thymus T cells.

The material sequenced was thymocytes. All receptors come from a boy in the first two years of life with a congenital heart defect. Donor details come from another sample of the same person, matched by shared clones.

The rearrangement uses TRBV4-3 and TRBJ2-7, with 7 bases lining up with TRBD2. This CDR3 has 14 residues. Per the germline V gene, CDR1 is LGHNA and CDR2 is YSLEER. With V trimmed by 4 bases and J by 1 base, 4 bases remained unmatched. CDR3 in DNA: TGCGCCAGCAGCCTAAGGGGAGGGTCCTACGAGCAGTACTTC. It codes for CASSLRGGSYEQYF.

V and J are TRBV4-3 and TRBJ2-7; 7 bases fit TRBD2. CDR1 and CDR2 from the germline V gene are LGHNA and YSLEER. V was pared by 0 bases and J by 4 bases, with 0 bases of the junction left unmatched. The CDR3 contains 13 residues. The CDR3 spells CASSQEGGYEQYF. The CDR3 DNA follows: TGCGCCAGCAGCCAAGAGGGGGGGTACGAGCAGTACTTC.